This T cell receptor (beta chain) was captured by sequencing in a study of T cell responses to AZD1222 COVID-19 vaccine. Worth noting for this clone: Its antigen is not identified.

Whole-study results and caveats: A mostly white British donor set with more females was recruited, and clonal diversity was possibly underestimated. Of spike-specific TCRs, nearly half reportedly target regions left unmutated in variants.

The V gene lost 2 bases and the J gene lost 6 bases, with 8 bases spanning the gap. The germline gives CDR1 WSHSY, CDR2 SAAADI. The CDR3 loop spans 12 amino acids. TCRdb's copy holds only in-frame clones and misses some; the assay was immunoSEQ multiplex PCR. Here the sample spans about 150,000 clones, approximately 85% being singletons. The receptor's source is an adult who received the MenACWY meningococcal vaccine as a control. The specimen was peripheral blood, collected 28 days after the second dose of the MenACWY control vaccine. The chain has TRBV10-2 and TRBJ2-7, with D unclear. The CDR3 region has the DNA TGCGCCAGCAGTGAGGGGGTCGGCGAGCAGTACGTC. It is translated as CASSEGVGEQYV.